These 15 T cell receptor beta chains share one sample of origin, sequenced in a study of T cell responses to AZD1222 COVID-19 vaccine (dated by TCRdb to about 2021). This specimen's time point label, interpreted: baseline before first vaccination. Libraries were built with the immunoSEQ multiplex PCR assay. What TCRdb holds here is the immuneACCESS table cut down to in-frame rearrangements. Part of the clones is not present; checked against another copy, under half of the missing clones reflect an unresolved V gene, and the others are unexplained. For this sample there are 90,000 to 150,000 clones; 75% to 90% appear just once. Roughly 2.3% of the sample is in the top ten clones. Sequencing used peripheral blood, obtained on day 0 of AZD1222 vaccination. These receptors all stem from an adult in good health.

The gene calls are TRBV7-6 and TRBJ2-7; perhaps TRBD2 as D (6 bases). The CDR3 contains 15 residues. CDR1 and CDR2 from the germline V gene are SGHVS and FNYEAQ. Trimming took off 0 bases at V and 2 bases at J, with 11 bases between the two ends. In DNA, the CDR3 is TGTGCCAGCAGCTTAGCCGAGGGAGGAACCTACGAGCAGTACTTC. Encoded protein: CASSLAEGGTYEQYF. Full variable domain (rest looked up from reference TRBV7-6 and TRBJ2-7): GAGVSQSPRYKVTKRGQDVALRCDPISGHVSLYWYRQALGQGPEFLTYFNYEAQQDKSGLPNDRFSAERPEGSISTLTIQRTEQRDSAMYRCASSLAEGGTYEQYFGPGTRLTVT.

This rearrangement joins TRBV29-1 to TRBJ2-1; D gene ambiguous. CDR3 size: 12 residues. Germline V lookup: CDR1 SQVTM, CDR2 ANQGSEA. The V and J ends lost 3 bases and 4 bases respectively, with 7 bases between them. CDR3 residues: CSVEVQYNEQFF. The CDR3 DNA is TGCAGCGTTGAGGTCCAGTACAATGAGCAGTTCTTC.

The chain employs TRBV5-1 and TRBJ2-1; 8 bases are a match to TRBD2. The J segment lost 1 base and the V segment lost 4 bases, leaving 10 bases of the junction unmatched. The CDR3 extends over 17 amino acids. Per germline, CDR1 SGHRS and CDR2 YFSETQ. CDR3 region: CASSQSLSGISYNEQFF. The CDR3 bases are TGCGCCAGCAGCCAATCACTTAGCGGGATTTCCTACAATGAGCAGTTCTTC.

The V gene is TRBV6-5, the J gene TRBJ1-1; D is uncertain. CDR3 length: 14 amino acids. Germline V CDR1 and CDR2: MNHEY, SVGAGI. V gave up 7 bases and J gave up 0 bases, with 12 bases separating them. The CDR3 nucleotides read TGTGCCAGCAAATCCGAGTTCATGAACACTGAAGCTTTCTTT. Protein product: CASKSEFMNTEAFF.

V is TRBV7-8 and J is TRBJ1-2, with TRBD1 identical over 8 bases. V lost 7 bases to trimming and J lost 6 bases; unmatched junction nucleotides: 13. This CDR3 is 15 amino acids long. The germline V gene has CDR1 SGHVS and CDR2 FQNEAQ. As DNA, the CDR3 is TGTGCCAGCACCCTCTACCCGACAGGGGTAAATGGCTACACCTTC. It yields the protein CASTLYPTGVNGYTF.

V usage is TRBV11-2 and J usage is TRBJ2-1, with 8 bases identical to TRBD2. This CDR3 spans 16 amino acids. The J segment lost 7 bases and the V segment lost 2 bases, leaving 10 bases of the junction unmatched. Germline CDR1 is SGHAT and CDR2 is FQNNGV. CDR3 DNA: TGTGCCAGCAGCTTATTTGCGGGAGGCCGGGGAAATGAGCAGTTCTTC. It is translated as CASSLFAGGRGNEQFF.

The rearrangement links TRBV12-3 or TRBV12-4 to TRBJ1-3; no definite D call. With 7 bases removed from V and 0 bases from J, the gap between germline ends came to 4 bases. The CDR3 consists of 12 residues. In nucleotides, the CDR3 is TGTGCCAGCATCCTCTCTGGAAACACCATATATTTT. Protein: CASILSGNTIYF.

The chain carries TRBV28 and TRBJ2-1; D unresolved. CDR3 length: 13 residues. Germline CDR1 is MDHEN and CDR2 is SYDVKM. The V gene lost 3 bases and the J gene lost 3 bases, with 6 bases spanning the gap. CDR3 amino acids: CASSFQNYNEQFF. The CDR3 DNA sequence: TGTGCCAGCAGTTTTCAGAACTACAATGAGCAGTTCTTC.

The chain joins TRBV27 to TRBJ2-7; no firm D call. The germline V gene has CDR1 MNHEY and CDR2 SMNVEV (reference sequence). CDR3 length: 15 residues. Trimming stripped 5 bases from V and 0 bases from J, with 14 bases between. CDR3 sequence reads: CASSPTDRRSYEQYF. The CDR3 DNA sequence: TGTGCCAGCAGTCCCACGGACCGCCGCTCCTACGAGCAGTACTTC.

This chain connects TRBV30 to TRBJ1-2, with D possibly being TRBD1 (6 bases). CDR1 is GTSNPN, CDR2 SVGIG, per germline (reference sequence). The CDR3 is 17 amino acids. V dropped 1 base and J dropped 6 bases, with 24 bases sitting between them. CDR3 protein: CAWSEGLTGLRRDGYTF. The CDR3 DNA is TGTGCCTGGAGTGAGGGATTAACAGGGTTGAGGAGGGATGGCTACACCTTC.

The V gene is TRBV28, the J gene TRBJ2-2; D may be TRBD1 (5 bases). Trimming pared 2 bases from V and 5 bases from J, leaving 15 bases between. Germline V gene lookup returns CDR1 MDHEN and CDR2 SYDVKM. CDR3 length: 16 residues. CDR3 DNA sequence: TGTGCCAGCAGTTTAAATCAGGGTGCCCGTACCGGGGAGCTGTTTTTT. Protein sequence: CASSLNQGARTGELFF. The full variable domain, in which reference TRBV28 and TRBJ2-2 provide the parts outside the CDR3, is DVKVTQSSRYLVKRTGEKVFLECVQDMDHENMFWYRQDPGLGLRLIYFSYDVKMKEKGDIPEGYSVSREKKERFSLILESASTNQTSMYLCASSLNQGARTGELFFGEGSRLTVL.

This clone was recorded a few times. This chain connects TRBV2 to TRBJ2-7; D ambiguous. The V end was cut by 6 bases, the J end by 0 bases, with 12 bases between. The CDR3 spans 14 residues. The germline V gene encodes CDR1 SNHLY and CDR2 FYNNEI. CDR3 DNA sequence: TGTGCCAGCAGGTATGGATCCACCTCCTACGAGCAGTACTTC. The encoded protein is CASRYGSTSYEQYF.

The chain recombines TRBV6-2 or TRBV6-3 with TRBJ2-3; 8 bases fit TRBD2. Germline CDR1 MNHEY, CDR2 SVGEGT. J lost 3 bases, V lost 5 bases, and 4 bases had no gene match. CDR3 length: 14 amino acids. CDR3 bases: TGTGCCAGCAGTACCCGGGAGGGTACAGATACGCAGTATTTT. Translated: CASSTREGTDTQYF.

The chain has TRBV5-1 and TRBJ1-1, with a possible D match to TRBD1 (5 bases). Per the germline V gene, CDR1 is SGHRS and CDR2 is YFSETQ. The CDR3 has 15 amino acids. V lost 7 bases, J lost 0 bases, and 16 bases lay in between. CDR3 sequence: CASVKGDGLNTEAFF. CDR3 nucleotides: TGCGCCAGCGTGAAAGGGGACGGGCTGAACACTGAAGCTTTCTTT.

This chain joins TRBV6-6 and TRBJ1-5; 7 bases align to TRBD1. V lost 6 bases to trimming and J lost 2 bases; unmatched junction nucleotides: 7. CDR3 size: 15 residues. The V gene's germline CDR1 is MNHNY and CDR2 SVGAGI (reference sequence). This CDR3 is CASREDRAGNQPQHF. The DNA for the CDR3 is TGTGCCAGCAGGGAAGACAGGGCTGGCAATCAGCCCCAGCATTTT.